A selection of T cell receptor beta chains follows, all from one sample in a study of T cell responses to AZD1222 COVID-19 vaccine. The repertoire was sequenced with immunoSEQ multiplex PCR; TCRdb's copy has only in-frame clones and lacks some. This sample has 90,000 to 140,000 clones; roughly 80% occur once, and the top ten carry 5%. Sequencing used peripheral blood, obtained on day 0 of AZD1222 vaccination. The receptors derive from an adult in good health. The CDR3 runs from the conserved cysteine through the conserved F or W. D genes are given only for firm matches. Some rows mark clone size as missing; the rest say once, few, many or name a class of expanded clone.

>TRBJ1-1|TRBV10-3|-|-
CATSPGTEAFF
TGTGCCACTTCTCCGGGGACTGAAGCTTTCTTT
>TRBJ1-1|TRBV12-3/TRBV12-4|-|-
CASTLPGDTEAFF
TGTGCCAGCACGCTGCCAGGGGACACTGAAGCTTTCTTT
>TRBJ2-2|TRBV7-3|-|-
CASSLGGSTGELFF
TGTGCCAGCAGCTTGGGGGGCAGCACCGGGGAGCTGTTTTTT
>TRBJ1-1|TRBV12-5|-|-
CASGLAHSTEAFF
TGTGCTAGTGGTTTGGCTCACAGCACTGAAGCTTTCTTT
>TRBJ2-7|TRBV6-5|-|TRBD1
CASSNIDRVDF
TGTGCCAGCAGTAATATCGACAGGGTGGACTTC
>TRBJ2-3|TRBV6-5|-|TRBD1
CASRGQGAPDTQYF
TGTGCCAGCAGAGGACAGGGCGCGCCAGATACGCAGTATTTT
>TRBJ1-6|TRBV7-8|-|-
CASSPPLSPLHF
TGTGCCAGCAGCCCTCCCTTATCACCCCTCCACTTT
>TRBJ1-6|TRBV14|-|-
CASSQAEISYNSPLHF
TGTGCCAGCAGCCAAGCTGAGATTTCCTATAATTCACCCCTCCACTTT
>TRBJ1-2|TRBV11-2|-|TRBD1
CASSPRRQGEGYGYTF
TGTGCCAGCAGCCCCAGACGCCAGGGGGAGGGGTATGGCTACACCTTC
>TRBJ1-1|TRBV21-1|-|-
CASSKADRGQRTEAFF
TGTGCCAGCAGCAAAGCGGACAGGGGGCAGAGGACTGAAGCTTTCTTT
>TRBJ2-3|TRBV14|-|TRBD1
CASSQKDRDNTDTQYF
TGTGCCAGCAGCCAAAAGGACAGGGACAACACAGATACGCAGTATTTT
>TRBJ1-4|TRBV4-2|-|-
CASSQAGTIGRVNSNEKLFF
TGTGCCAGCAGCCAAGCCGGGACAATAGGACGCGTGAACTCTAATGAAAAACTGTTTTTT
>TRBJ1-1|TRBV5-5|few|-
CASRRQDLNTEAFF
TGTGCCAGCAGACGACAGGATTTGAACACTGAAGCTTTCTTT
>TRBJ1-1|TRBV24-1|-|-
CATRGARRTGNTEAFF
TGTGCCACCCGGGGGGCCAGGAGAACAGGGAACACTGAAGCTTTCTTT
>TRBJ1-1|TRBV7-8|-|TRBD1
CASSTDRDSEAFF
TGTGCCAGCAGCACGGACAGGGACTCTGAAGCTTTCTTT
>TRBJ2-7|TRBV4-1|medium-sized|TRBD2
CASSQVLAGGNYEQYF
TGCGCCAGCAGCCAAGTTCTAGCGGGGGGAAATTACGAGCAGTACTTC
>TRBJ1-2|TRBV7-9|-|-
CASSFSGSYTF
TGTGCCAGCAGCTTCTCTGGAAGCTACACCTTC
>TRBJ1-2|TRBV27|-|-
CASRTGPHGYTF
TGTGCCAGCAGAACAGGACCCCATGGCTACACCTTC
>TRBJ1-6|TRBV7-2|-|-
CASSLGAHNSPLHF
TGTGCCAGCAGCTTAGGGGCCCATAATTCACCCCTCCACTTT
>TRBJ2-1|TRBV12-1|-|-
CASSPLAPNNEQFF
TGTGCCAGCAGTCCCCTCGCCCCGAACAATGAGCAGTTCTTC
>TRBJ2-2|TRBV7-3|few|-
CASSLSTTDTGELFF
TGTGCCAGCAGCTTGAGTACGACTGACACCGGGGAGCTGTTTTTT
>TRBJ2-7|TRBV11-2|-|-
CASSSIRGARGEQYF
TGTGCCAGCAGCTCGATTAGGGGCGCTCGGGGCGAGCAGTACTTC
>TRBJ1-5|TRBV10-3|-|-
CAISESGSNQPQHF
TGTGCCATCAGTGAGTCAGGCAGTAATCAGCCCCAGCATTTT
>TRBJ1-1|TRBV27|once|-
CASSLEASPTEAFF
TGTGCCAGCAGTTTAGAGGCTAGCCCCACTGAAGCTTTCTTT
>TRBJ1-1|TRBV5-1|-|TRBD1
CASSSTNTGGTEAFF
TGCGCCAGCAGCTCGACCAATACAGGGGGCACTGAAGCTTTCTTT
>TRBJ1-5|TRBV23-1|many|TRBD1
CASSPDRKGQPQHF
TGCGCCAGCAGTCCGGACAGGAAAGGTCAGCCCCAGCATTTT
>TRBJ1-2|TRBV5-1|once|-
CASSPEGSPYGYTF
TGCGCCAGCAGTCCGGAGGGGAGCCCCTATGGCTACACCTTC
>TRBJ1-2|TRBV5-6|few|-
CASSFSSNYGYTF
TGTGCCAGCAGCTTCTCTTCCAACTATGGCTACACCTTC
>TRBJ2-1|TRBV4-3|-|-
CASSQRGREGDEQFF
TGCGCCAGCAGCCAGAGGGGCAGGGAGGGGGATGAGCAGTTCTTC
>TRBJ2-3|TRBV6-6|-|-
CASRPRVTDTQYF
TGTGCCAGCAGACCTCGGGTAACAGATACGCAGTATTTT
>TRBJ1-5|TRBV11-2|few|-
CASSSVFGQPQHF
TGTGCCAGCAGCTCCGTGTTTGGCCAGCCCCAGCATTTT
>TRBJ1-5|TRBV12-5|-|TRBD1
CASGLVDLGQGGYISNQPQHF
TGTGCTAGTGGTTTGGTAGACCTCGGACAGGGGGGCTATATTAGCAATCAGCCCCAGCATTTT
>TRBJ2-7|TRBV7-9|few|TRBD1
CASSWDRGSYEQYF
TGTGCCAGCAGCTGGGACAGGGGGTCCTACGAGCAGTACTTC
>TRBJ2-7|TRBV14|-|-
CASSSHTTATYEQYF
TGTGCCAGCAGCTCACACACGACAGCTACCTACGAGCAGTACTTC
>TRBJ2-7|TRBV6-5|-|-
CASSRGYEQYF
TGTGCCAGCAGTCGGGGGTACGAGCAGTACTTC
>TRBJ2-7|TRBV18|-|TRBD1
CASSRGQGGYYEQYF
TGTGCCAGCTCACGCGGACAGGGAGGCTACTACGAGCAGTACTTC
>TRBJ1-1|TRBV5-1|-|-
CASSPGNLNTEAFF
TGCGCCAGCAGTCCAGGGAACTTGAACACTGAAGCTTTCTTT
>TRBJ2-2|TRBV4-3|few|-
CASSQDSGGLAGELFF
TGCGCCAGCAGCCAAGACTCCGGGGGCCTGGCCGGGGAGCTGTTTTTT
>TRBJ1-5|TRBV9|-|-
CASSADLGGDQPQHF
TGTGCCAGCAGCGCCGATTTGGGGGGAGATCAGCCCCAGCATTTT
>TRBJ1-2|TRBV5-1|-|-
CASSLTGANYGYTF
TGCGCCAGCAGCTTAACAGGAGCAAACTATGGCTACACCTTC
>TRBJ1-4|TRBV19|-|-
CASSVTGFVPNEKLFF
TGTGCCAGTAGTGTCACAGGGTTTGTTCCTAATGAAAAACTGTTTTTT
>TRBJ1-2|TRBV5-1|-|-
CASSRLQGNYGYTF
TGCGCCAGCAGCCGGTTGCAGGGTAACTATGGCTACACCTTC
>TRBJ2-5|TRBV18|-|TRBD2
CASSPWGGETQYF
TGTGCCAGCTCACCTTGGGGGGGAGAGACCCAGTACTTC
>TRBJ2-7|TRBV6-6|few|-
CASSYSSAGRLDEQYF
TGTGCCAGCAGTTACTCCTCGGCGGGACGTCTCGACGAGCAGTACTTC
>TRBJ2-7|TRBV5-6|-|-
CASSLRGRGYEQYF
TGTGCCAGCAGCTTGAGGGGCAGGGGTTACGAGCAGTACTTC
>TRBJ2-1|TRBV7-9|-|-
CASSLVSSADEQFF
TGTGCCAGCAGCTTAGTGTCTAGTGCCGATGAGCAGTTCTTC
>TRBJ2-7|TRBV18|-|TRBD1
CASSLTGESSEQYF
TGTGCCAGCTCACTGACAGGGGAATCTTCCGAGCAGTACTTC
>TRBJ1-4|TRBV3-1/TRBV3-2|-|-
CASSRQFNEKLFF
TGTGCCAGCAGCCGACAGTTTAATGAAAAACTGTTTTTT
>TRBJ1-2|TRBV2|-|-
CASLMDTYGYTF
TGTGCCAGCCTAATGGACACCTATGGCTACACCTTC
>TRBJ1-5|TRBV15|-|-
CATSPVRGLNQPQHF
TGTGCCACCAGCCCCGTCAGGGGTTTAAATCAGCCCCAGCATTTT
>TRBJ1-2|TRBV2|-|-
CASSRGALNYGYTF
TGTGCCAGCAGTCGGGGGGCACTGAACTATGGCTACACCTTC
>TRBJ1-5|TRBV6-5|-|-
CASSTGGNQPQHF
TGTGCCAGCAGTACGGGTGGCAATCAGCCCCAGCATTTT
>TRBJ1-2|TRBV6-4|once|-
CASSGSDPHIDGYTF
TGTGCCAGCAGTGGGTCGGACCCACATATTGATGGCTACACCTTC
>TRBJ2-2|TRBV7-2|-|-
CASSYGLNTGELFF
TGTGCCAGCAGCTACGGACTGAACACCGGGGAGCTGTTTTTT
>TRBJ2-7|TRBV11-3|-|-
CASSRDGTYEQYF
TGTGCCAGCAGCCGAGACGGTACCTACGAGCAGTACTTC